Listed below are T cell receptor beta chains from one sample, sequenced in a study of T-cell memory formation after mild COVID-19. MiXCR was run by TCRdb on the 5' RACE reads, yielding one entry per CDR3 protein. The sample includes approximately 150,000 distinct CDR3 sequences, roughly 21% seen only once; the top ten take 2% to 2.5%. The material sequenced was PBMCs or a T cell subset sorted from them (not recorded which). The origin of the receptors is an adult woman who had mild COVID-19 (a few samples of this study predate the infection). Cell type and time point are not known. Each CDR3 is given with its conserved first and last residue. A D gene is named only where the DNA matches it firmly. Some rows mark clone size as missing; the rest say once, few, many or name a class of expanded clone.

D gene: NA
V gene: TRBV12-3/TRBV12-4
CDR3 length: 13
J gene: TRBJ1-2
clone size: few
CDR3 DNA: TGTGCCAGCAGGCCGGCAGGGGCAGGGGGCTACACCTTC
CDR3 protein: CASRPAGAGGYTF

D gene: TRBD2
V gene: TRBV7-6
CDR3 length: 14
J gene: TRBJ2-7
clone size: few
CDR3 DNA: TGTGCCAGCAGCTTAGGAGCGGGAGTCGACGAGCAGTACTTC
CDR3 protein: CASSLGAGVDEQYF

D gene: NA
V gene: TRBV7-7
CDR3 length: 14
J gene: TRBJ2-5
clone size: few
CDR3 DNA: TGTGCCAGCAGCTTTTCGGGGGCTTCGGAGACCCAGTACTTC
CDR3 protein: CASSFSGASETQYF

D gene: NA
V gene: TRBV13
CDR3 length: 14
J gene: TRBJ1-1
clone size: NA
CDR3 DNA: TGTGCCAGCACAGCGGGAGGGAGAAATGGTGAAGCTTTCTTT
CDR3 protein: CASTAGGRNGEAFF

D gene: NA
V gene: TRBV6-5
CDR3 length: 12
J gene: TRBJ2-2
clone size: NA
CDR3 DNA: TGTGCCAGCAGTCTTGGACTTGGGGAGCTGTTTTTT
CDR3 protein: CASSLGLGELFF

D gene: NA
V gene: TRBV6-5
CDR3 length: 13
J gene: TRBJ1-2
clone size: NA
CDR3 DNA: TGTGCCAGCAGACTCTGGGGGTCCTATGGCTACACCTTC
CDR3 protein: CASRLWGSYGYTF

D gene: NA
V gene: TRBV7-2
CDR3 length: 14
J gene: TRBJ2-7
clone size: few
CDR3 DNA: TGTGCCAGCAGCTTAAACGGGGTGTACTACGAGCAGTACTTC
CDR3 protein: CASSLNGVYYEQYF

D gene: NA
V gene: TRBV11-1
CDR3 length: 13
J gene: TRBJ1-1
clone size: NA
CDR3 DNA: TGTGCCAGCAGCTTTCAGGAGAACACTGAAGCTTTCTTT
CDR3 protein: CASSFQENTEAFF

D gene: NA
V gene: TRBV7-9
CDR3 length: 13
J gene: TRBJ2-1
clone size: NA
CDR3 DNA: TGTGCCAGCAGCTTAGTGGGAGACAATGAGCAGTTCTTC
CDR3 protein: CASSLVGDNEQFF

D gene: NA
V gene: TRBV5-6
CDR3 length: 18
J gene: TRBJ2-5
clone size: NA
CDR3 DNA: TGTGCCAGCAGCCAAGGTGGGACCTCAGGGACCCTTGGAGAGACCCAGTACTTC
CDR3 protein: CASSQGGTSGTLGETQYF

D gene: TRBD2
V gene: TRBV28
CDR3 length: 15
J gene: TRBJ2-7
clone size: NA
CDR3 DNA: TGTGCCAGCAGTTTTCACGGGACTAGCGGTCGGGTTGAGTACTTC
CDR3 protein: CASSFHGTSGRVEYF

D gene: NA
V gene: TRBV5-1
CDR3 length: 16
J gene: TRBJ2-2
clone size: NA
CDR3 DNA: TGCGCCAGCAGCTGGACCGCGGGGCAGAACACCGGGGAGCTGTTTTTT
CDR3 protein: CASSWTAGQNTGELFF

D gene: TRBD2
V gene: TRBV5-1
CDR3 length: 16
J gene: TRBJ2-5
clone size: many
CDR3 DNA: TGCGCCAGCAGCTTGTCTACTAGCGGGTACCAAGAGACCCAGTACTTC
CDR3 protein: CASSLSTSGYQETQYF

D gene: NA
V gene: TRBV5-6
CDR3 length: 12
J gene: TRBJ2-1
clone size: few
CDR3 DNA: TGTGCCAGCAGCTTCTCGGTCAATGAGCAGTTCTTC
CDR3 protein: CASSFSVNEQFF

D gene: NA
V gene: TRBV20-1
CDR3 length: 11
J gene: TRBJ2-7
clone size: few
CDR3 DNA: TGCAGTCCGGGGAGCTCCTACGAGCAGTACTTC
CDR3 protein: CSPGSSYEQYF

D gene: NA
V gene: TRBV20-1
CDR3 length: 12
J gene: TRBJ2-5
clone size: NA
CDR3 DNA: TGCAGTGCTCCTACCCTGCAAGAGACCCAGTACTTC
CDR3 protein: CSAPTLQETQYF

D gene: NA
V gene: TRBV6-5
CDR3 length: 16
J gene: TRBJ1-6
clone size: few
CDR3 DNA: TGTGCCAGCAGTCCCCTGAGGGCTCGGGGTAATTCACCCCTCCACTTT
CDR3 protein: CASSPLRARGNSPLHF

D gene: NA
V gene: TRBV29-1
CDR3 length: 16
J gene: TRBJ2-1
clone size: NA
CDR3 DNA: TGCAGCGTTCAGAGGATGGGAGGCCCCTCCTACAATGAGCAGTTCTTC
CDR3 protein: CSVQRMGGPSYNEQFF

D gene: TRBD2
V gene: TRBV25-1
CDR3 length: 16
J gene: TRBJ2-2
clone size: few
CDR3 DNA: TGTGCCAGCAGTGAATCTCTGACGGGAGGGGCCGGGGAGCTGTTTTTT
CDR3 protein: CASSESLTGGAGELFF

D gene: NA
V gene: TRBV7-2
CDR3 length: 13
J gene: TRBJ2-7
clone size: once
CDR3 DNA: TGTGCCAGCAGCTTCGGGATTTTCTACGAGCAGTACTTC
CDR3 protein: CASSFGIFYEQYF

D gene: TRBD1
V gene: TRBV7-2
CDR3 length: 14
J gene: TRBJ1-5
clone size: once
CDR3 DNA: TGTGCCAGCAGCTCAGCAGGGGGCGGTCAGCCCCAGCATTTT
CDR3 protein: CASSSAGGGQPQHF

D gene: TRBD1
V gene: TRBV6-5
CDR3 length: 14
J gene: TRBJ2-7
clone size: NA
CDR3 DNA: TGTGCCAGCAGTTACGGGGGACAGGGGTACGAGCAGTACTTC
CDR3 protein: CASSYGGQGYEQYF

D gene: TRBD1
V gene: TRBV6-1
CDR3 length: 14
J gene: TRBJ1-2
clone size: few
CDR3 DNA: TGTGCCAGCAGTGACCTCGCCGACAGGGGTGGCTACACCTTC
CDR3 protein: CASSDLADRGGYTF

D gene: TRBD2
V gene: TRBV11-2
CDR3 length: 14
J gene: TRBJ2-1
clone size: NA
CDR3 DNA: TGTGCCAGCAGCCCTCTCAGCGGGAACAATGAGCAGTTCTTC
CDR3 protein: CASSPLSGNNEQFF

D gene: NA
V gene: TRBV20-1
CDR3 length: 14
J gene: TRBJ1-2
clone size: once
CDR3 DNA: TGCAGTGCCGACCCACAGGCGACCGGTTATGGCTACACCTTC
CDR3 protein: CSADPQATGYGYTF

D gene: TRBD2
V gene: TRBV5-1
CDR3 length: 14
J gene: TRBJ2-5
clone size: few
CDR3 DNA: TGCGCCAGCAGCTTTAGCGGGGGGGCTGAGACCCAGTACTTC
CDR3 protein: CASSFSGGAETQYF

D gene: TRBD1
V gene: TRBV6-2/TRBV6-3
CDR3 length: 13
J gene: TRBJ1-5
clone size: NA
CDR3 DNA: TGTGCCAGCATGGGACAGGGGAATCAGCCCCAGCATTTT
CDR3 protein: CASMGQGNQPQHF

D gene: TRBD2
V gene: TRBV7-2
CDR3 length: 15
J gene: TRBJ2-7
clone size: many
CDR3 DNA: TGTGCCAGCAGCGTCAGCGGGGGGACCTCCTACGAGCAGTACTTC
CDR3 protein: CASSVSGGTSYEQYF

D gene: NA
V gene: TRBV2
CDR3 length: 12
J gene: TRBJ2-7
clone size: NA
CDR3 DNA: TGTGCCACCCGAGGAGGTACCTACGAGCAGTACTTC
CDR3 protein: CATRGGTYEQYF

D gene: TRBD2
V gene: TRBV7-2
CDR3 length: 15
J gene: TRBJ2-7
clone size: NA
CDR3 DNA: TGTGCCAGCAGTGGACTAGCGGGAAACTCCTACGAGCAGTACTTC
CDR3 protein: CASSGLAGNSYEQYF

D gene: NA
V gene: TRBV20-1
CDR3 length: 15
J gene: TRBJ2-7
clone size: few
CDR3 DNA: TGCAGTGCTAGCCCCTCTCCGGGGGTTCTCGGCGAGCAGTACTTC
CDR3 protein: CSASPSPGVLGEQYF

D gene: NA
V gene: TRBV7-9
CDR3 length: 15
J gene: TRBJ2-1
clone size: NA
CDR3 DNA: TGTGCCAGCAGCTTAGCGGGAGTGGCGACCGATGAGCAGTTCTTC
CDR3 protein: CASSLAGVATDEQFF

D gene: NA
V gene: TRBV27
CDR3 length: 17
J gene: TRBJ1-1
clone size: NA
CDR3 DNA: TGTGCCAGCAGTCTCTTTCATTGGGTACAGGGTGGGGCTGAAGCTTTCTTT
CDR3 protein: CASSLFHWVQGGAEAFF

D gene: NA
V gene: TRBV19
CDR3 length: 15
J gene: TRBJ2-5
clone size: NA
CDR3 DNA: TGTGCCAGTAGTCGATATCGAGGGGGCCAAGAGACCCAGTACTTC
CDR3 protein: CASSRYRGGQETQYF

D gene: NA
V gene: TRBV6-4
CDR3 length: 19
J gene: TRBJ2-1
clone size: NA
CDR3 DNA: TGTGCCAGCAACCAGACAGGGGACGACTTAGCGGGAGTCGACAATGAGCAGTTCTTC
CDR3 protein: CASNQTGDDLAGVDNEQFF

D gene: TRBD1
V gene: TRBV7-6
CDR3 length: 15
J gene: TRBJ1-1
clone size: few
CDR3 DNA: TGTGCCAGCAGCCTATGGACAGGGAAGAACACTGAAGCTTTCTTT
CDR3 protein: CASSLWTGKNTEAFF

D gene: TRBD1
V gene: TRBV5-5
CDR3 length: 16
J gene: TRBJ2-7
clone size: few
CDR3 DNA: TGTGCCAGCAGCTTTTCGACAGGGGATAGCTCCTACGAGCAGTACTTC
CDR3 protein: CASSFSTGDSSYEQYF

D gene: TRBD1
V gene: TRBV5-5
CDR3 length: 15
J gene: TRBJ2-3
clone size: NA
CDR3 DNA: TGTGCCAGCAGCGGTGGGGACAGAAGCACAGATACGCAGTATTTT
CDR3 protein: CASSGGDRSTDTQYF

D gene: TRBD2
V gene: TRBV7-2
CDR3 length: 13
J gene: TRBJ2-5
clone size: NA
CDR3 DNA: TGTGCCAGCAGCCGCGGGAGGGTAGAGACCCAGTACTTC
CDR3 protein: CASSRGRVETQYF

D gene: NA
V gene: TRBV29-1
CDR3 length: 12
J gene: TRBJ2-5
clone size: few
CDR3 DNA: TGCAGCGTCCGGGGTATCCAAGAGACCCAGTACTTC
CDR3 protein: CSVRGIQETQYF

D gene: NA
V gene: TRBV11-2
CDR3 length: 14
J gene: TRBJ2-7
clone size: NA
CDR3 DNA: TGTGCCAGCAGCCCCCGACTCCTCTCCTACGAGCAGTACTTC
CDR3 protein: CASSPRLLSYEQYF

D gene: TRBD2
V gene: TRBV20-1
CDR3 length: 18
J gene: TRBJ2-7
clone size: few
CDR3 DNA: TGCAGTGCTAGAGATCGGTCGGGACTAGCGGGCTCCTTCTACGAGCAGTACTTC
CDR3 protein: CSARDRSGLAGSFYEQYF